This TCR beta chain stems from a study of memory CD4+ T cells and cytomegalovirus serostatus. Some clones are missing from TCRdb's copy, which holds only in-frame ones; the method was immunoSEQ multiplex PCR. This sample has some 65,000 clones; less than 85% occur once, and the top ten carry 0.53%. The CDR3 is made up of 13 amino acids. Germline lookup yields CDR1 GTSNPN and CDR2 SVGIG (reference sequence). Trimming took off 8 bases at V and 4 bases at J, with 15 bases between the two ends. Single viable CD3+CD4+CD8-CD45RO+ cells were sorted as the memory CD4+ T cells. The gene calls are TRBV30 and TRBJ2-1, with D possibly matching TRBD2 (5 bases). The source material was memory CD4+ T cells from blood. This TCR was recovered from an adult in good health and CMV-seronegative. Some clones in this sample may be carry-over from other donors' samples. CDR3 sequence (DNA): TGTGCCGTGGGGAGCCACAATTACAATGAGCAGTTCTTC. Translating it yields CAVGSHNYNEQFF.